This T cell receptor beta chain was sequenced during a study of T-cell memory formation after mild COVID-19. Overall study: Largely donor-specific sequence clusters came from a couple of donors.

A few counts support this clonotype. Trimming took off 5 bases at V and 7 bases at J, with 11 bases between the two ends. The CDR3 sequence is 13 residues long. Germline CDR1 SGHTA, CDR2 FQGNSA. One entry per CDR3 protein results from TCRdb running MiXCR on the 5' RACE reads. Here the sample spans 400,000 or so distinct CDR3 sequences, roughly 20% being singletons. Sequenced input: PBMCs or a T cell subset sorted from them (not recorded which). This clonotype was sampled from an adult woman who had mild COVID-19 (a few samples of this study predate the infection). Cell type and time point are not known. The chain couples TRBV7-2 to TRBJ2-2; D might be TRBD1 (6 bases). As DNA, the CDR3 is TGTGCCAGCAGCCGACAGGAACTCGGGGAGCTGTTTTTT. Translating it yields CASSRQELGELFF.